These 13 T cell receptor beta chains share one sample of origin, sequenced in a study of T cell responses to AZD1222 COVID-19 vaccine. Clones were read by immunoSEQ multiplex PCR, and TCRdb kept only the in-frame ones, dropping some. This sample yields about 140,000 clones, of which more than 85% are seen a single time; about 3% belongs to the top ten. Sequencing was performed on peripheral blood, taken on day 0 of AZD1222 vaccination. The receptors here all came from an adult in good health.

This chain joins TRBV5-4 and TRBJ1-5; D unclear. The germline V gene encodes CDR1 SGHNT and CDR2 YYREEE (reference sequence). CDR3 length equals 16 residues. V was shortened by 3 bases and J by 1 base, with 14 bases between the two germline ends. The CDR3 protein is CASSSEPGKSNQPQHF. DNA for the CDR3: TGTGCCAGCAGCTCCGAACCCGGGAAAAGCAATCAGCCCCAGCATTTT.

The rearrangement joins TRBV29-1 to TRBJ2-7, with D perhaps TRBD1 or TRBD2 (5 bases each). The CDR3 loop spans 12 amino acids. Germline V gene lookup returns CDR1 SQVTM and CDR2 ANQGSEA. Trimming cost V 0 bases and J 6 bases, with 9 bases left between them. The CDR3 nucleotides are TGCAGCGTTGAAGATGGTGGGGGCGAGCAGTACTTC. Protein product: CSVEDGGGEQYF.

The chain recombines TRBV5-5 with TRBJ2-2, with D tentatively TRBD2 (5 bases). The CDR3 is made up of 16 amino acids. Trimming removed 0 bases at V and 5 bases at J, with 14 bases between. Germline V CDR1 and CDR2: SGHKS, YYEKEE (reference sequence). CDR3 loop: CASSLALASATGELFF. The CDR3 nucleotides read TGTGCCAGCAGCTTGGCTCTAGCTTCAGCTACCGGGGAGCTGTTTTTT.

This sequence joins TRBV6-6 and TRBJ2-7; a possible D gene is TRBD2 (6 bases). The CDR3 covers 16 residues. Per the germline V gene, CDR1 is MNHNY and CDR2 is SVGAGI (reference sequence). The V gene lost 0 bases and the J gene lost 6 bases, with 18 bases spanning the gap. The CDR3 here is CASSYSPGEGAGEQYF. DNA of the CDR3: TGTGCCAGCAGTTACTCCCCGGGAGAAGGGGCGGGCGAGCAGTACTTC.

The V gene is TRBV7-6, the J gene TRBJ2-7; perhaps TRBD1 as D (6 bases). V gave up 1 base and J gave up 4 bases, with 14 bases separating them. The CDR3 runs 15 residues. The germline V gene encodes CDR1 SGHVS and CDR2 FNYEAQ. CDR3 loop: CASSLDPGHHYEQYF. In nucleotides, the CDR3 is TGTGCCAGCAGCTTAGATCCGGGACACCATTACGAGCAGTACTTC.

This chain joins TRBV7-8 and TRBJ2-7, with unresolved D. This CDR3 has 16 residues. V lost 5 bases and J 5 bases, leaving 22 bases between the germline ends. CDR1 and CDR2 from the germline V gene are SGHVS and FQNEAQ. CDR3 loop: CASSPDYPLTINEQYF. The CDR3 coding sequence is TGTGCCAGCAGCCCAGATTACCCCTTGACCATTAACGAGCAGTACTTC.

The chain is built from TRBV20-1 and TRBJ2-3; possibly TRBD1 or TRBD2 for D (5 bases each). Per the germline V gene, CDR1 is DFQATT and CDR2 is SNEGSKA (reference sequence). Trimming removed 6 bases at V and 8 bases at J, with 12 bases between. CDR3 length: 11 amino acids. CDR3 sequence reads: CSASTGTTQYF. CDR3 bases: TGCAGTGCGAGCACCGGGACTACGCAGTATTTT.

This sequence joins TRBV7-2 and TRBJ1-3, with unresolved D. The V gene lost 6 bases and the J gene lost 3 bases, with 9 bases spanning the gap. In germline, CDR1 is SGHTA, CDR2 FQGNSA. This CDR3 has 13 amino acids. The CDR3, as DNA: TGTGCCAGCAGAGGGCAGAATGGAAACACCATATATTTT. Translation: CASRGQNGNTIYF. Variable domain in full (rest from reference TRBV7-2 and TRBJ1-3): GAGVSQSPSNKVTEKGKDVELRCDPISGHTALYWYRQSLGQGLEFLIYFQGNSAPDKSGLPSDRFSAERTGGSVSTLTIQRTQQEDSAVYLCASRGQNGNTIYFGEGSWLTVV.

The chain links TRBV9 to TRBJ1-5; the D is unclear. The CDR3 loop spans 13 amino acids. The V gene lost 0 bases and the J gene lost 9 bases, with 10 bases spanning the gap. Germline V lookup: CDR1 SGDLS, CDR2 YYNGEE. The chain's CDR3 is CASSVGGVGPQHF. The CDR3 nucleotides read TGTGCCAGCAGCGTAGGCGGGGTGGGGCCCCAGCATTTT.

This sequence joins TRBV5-1 and TRBJ1-1; no reliable D call. The CDR3 sequence is 13 residues long. V shed 0 bases and J shed 4 bases, with 7 bases lying between them. In germline, CDR1 is SGHRS, CDR2 YFSETQ. The CDR3 sequence: CASSLGVTTEAFF. The CDR3 bases are TGCGCCAGCAGCTTGGGGGTCACCACTGAAGCTTTCTTT.

This chain joins TRBV30 and TRBJ2-3; 7 bases line up with TRBD2. CDR3 size: 15 residues. Germline CDR1 GTSNPN, CDR2 SVGIG (reference sequence). V lost 2 bases and J lost 6; bases outside the gene matches: 11. The CDR3 region is CAWSPASGLVDTQYF. The CDR3 coding sequence is TGTGCCTGGAGTCCCGCTAGCGGCCTCGTTGATACGCAGTATTTT. The whole variable domain, filled in from reference TRBV30 and TRBJ2-3, reads SQTIHQWPATLVQPVGSPLSLECTVEGTSNPNLYWYRQAAGRGLQLLFYSVGIGQISSEVPQNLSASRPQDRQFILSSKKLLLSDSGFYLCAWSPASGLVDTQYFGPGTRLTVL.

The chain recombines TRBV5-6 with TRBJ2-7; no clear D. The CDR3 totals 13 residues. V lost 1 base, J lost 3 bases, and 8 bases lay in between. Germline V gene data show CDR1 as SGHDT and CDR2 as YYEEEE. The chain's CDR3 is CASSLQGRYEQYF. The DNA for the CDR3 is TGTGCCAGCAGCTTGCAAGGTCGCTACGAGCAGTACTTC.

The gene calls are TRBV11-2 and TRBJ2-6, with a possible D match to TRBD1 (6 bases). Germline CDR1 SGHAT, CDR2 FQNNGV. There are 16 residues in the CDR3. Trimming removed 4 bases at V and 2 bases at J, with 12 bases between. This CDR3 reads CASSSQGLAGANVLTF. The CDR3 DNA sequence: TGTGCCAGCAGCTCGCAGGGGCTAGCTGGGGCCAACGTCCTGACTTTC.